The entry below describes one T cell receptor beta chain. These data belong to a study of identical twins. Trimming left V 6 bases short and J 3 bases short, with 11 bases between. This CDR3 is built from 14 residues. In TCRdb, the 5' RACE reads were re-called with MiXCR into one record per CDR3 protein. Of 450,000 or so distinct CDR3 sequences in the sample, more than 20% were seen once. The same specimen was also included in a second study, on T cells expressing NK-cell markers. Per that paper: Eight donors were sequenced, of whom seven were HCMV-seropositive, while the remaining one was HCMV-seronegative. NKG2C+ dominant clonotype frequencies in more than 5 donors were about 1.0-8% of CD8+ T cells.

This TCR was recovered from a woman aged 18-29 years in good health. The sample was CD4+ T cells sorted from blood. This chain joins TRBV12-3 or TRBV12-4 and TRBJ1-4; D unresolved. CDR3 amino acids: CASSPHDPNEKLFF. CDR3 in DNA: TGTGCCAGCAGCCCCCACGACCCTAATGAAAAACTGTTTTTT.